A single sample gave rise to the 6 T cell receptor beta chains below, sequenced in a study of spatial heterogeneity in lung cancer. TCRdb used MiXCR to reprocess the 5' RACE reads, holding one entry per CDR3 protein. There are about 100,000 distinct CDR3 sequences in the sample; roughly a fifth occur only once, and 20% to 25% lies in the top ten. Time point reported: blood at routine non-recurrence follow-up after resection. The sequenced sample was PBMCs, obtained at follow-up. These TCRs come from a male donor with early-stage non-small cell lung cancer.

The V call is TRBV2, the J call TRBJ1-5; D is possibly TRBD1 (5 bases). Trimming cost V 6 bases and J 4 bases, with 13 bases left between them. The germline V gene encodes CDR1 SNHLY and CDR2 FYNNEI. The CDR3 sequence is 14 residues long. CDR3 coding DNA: TGTGCCAGCAGCACCGGGACCCAGAATCAGCCCCAGCATTTT. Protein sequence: CASSTGTQNQPQHF. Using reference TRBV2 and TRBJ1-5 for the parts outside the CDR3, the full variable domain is EPEVTQTPSHQVTQMGQEVILRCVPISNHLYFYWYRQILGQKVEFLVSFYNNEISEKSEIFDDQFSVERPDGSNFTLKIRSTKLEDSAMYFCASSTGTQNQPQHFGDGTRLSIL.

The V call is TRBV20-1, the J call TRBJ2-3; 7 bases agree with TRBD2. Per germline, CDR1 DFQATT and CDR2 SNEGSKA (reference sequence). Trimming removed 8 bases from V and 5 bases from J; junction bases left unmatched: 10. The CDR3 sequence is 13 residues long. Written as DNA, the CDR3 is TGCAGTACGGAGCGGGGCTTGGGAGATACGCAGTATTTT. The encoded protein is CSTERGLGDTQYF.

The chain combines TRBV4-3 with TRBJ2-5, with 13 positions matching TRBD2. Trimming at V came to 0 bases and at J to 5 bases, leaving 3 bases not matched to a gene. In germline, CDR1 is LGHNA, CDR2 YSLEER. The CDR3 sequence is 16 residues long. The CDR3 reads CASSQDGLAGVETQYF. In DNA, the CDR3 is TGCGCCAGCAGCCAAGATGGACTAGCGGGGGTGGAGACCCAGTACTTC.

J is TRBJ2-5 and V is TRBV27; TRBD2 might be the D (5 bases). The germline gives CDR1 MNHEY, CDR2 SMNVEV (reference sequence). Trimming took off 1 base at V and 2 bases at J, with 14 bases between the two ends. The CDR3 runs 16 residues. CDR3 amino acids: CASSLWSGRVQETQYF. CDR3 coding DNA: TGTGCCAGCAGTTTATGGTCGGGAAGAGTACAAGAGACCCAGTACTTC.

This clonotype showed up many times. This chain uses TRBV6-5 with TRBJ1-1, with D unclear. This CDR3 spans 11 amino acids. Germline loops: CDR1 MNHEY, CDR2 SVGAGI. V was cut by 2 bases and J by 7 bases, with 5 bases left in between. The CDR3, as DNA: TGTGCCAGCAGTTACCGGAGTGAAGCTTTCTTT. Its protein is CASSYRSEAFF.

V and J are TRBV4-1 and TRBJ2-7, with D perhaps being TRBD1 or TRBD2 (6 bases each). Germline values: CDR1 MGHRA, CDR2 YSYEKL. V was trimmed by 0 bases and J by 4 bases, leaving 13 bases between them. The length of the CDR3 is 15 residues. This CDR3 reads CASSQELRDKYEQYF. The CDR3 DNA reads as TGCGCCAGCAGCCAAGAGTTGCGGGACAAGTACGAGCAGTACTTC.